The T cell receptor delta chain described here comes from a study of gamma-delta T cells after stem cell transplantation. TCRdb re-called the RT-PCR reads using CATT. This sample yields around 3,000 delta-chain clones, of which about 1.5% are seen a single time; around 30% belongs to the top ten. The V and J ends lost 2 bases and 0 bases, in that order; junction bases with no gene match: 8. CDR3 length: 20 residues. CDR1 GEAIGNYY and CDR2 EKD come from the germline V gene. The specimen sequenced was gamma-delta T cells. The receptor's source is a human donor. It is not recorded whose cells these are; they may come from a transplant donor. The chain joins TRDV2 to TRDJ3, with TRDD3 identical over 11 bases. Written as DNA, the CDR3 is TGTGCCTGTGACAGTAACTGGGGGATAGAAAGCTCCTGGGACACCCGACAGATGTTTTTC. This sequence encodes CACDSNWGIESSWDTRQMFF.